This entry concerns a single T cell receptor beta chain. Its antigen is as yet unknown. Every sample gave at least 5 micrograms of total RNA when it was extracted. The CDR3 loop spans 15 amino acids. The ends lost 1 base at V and 3 bases at J; junction bases unmatched: 4. Germline loops: CDR1 SQVTM, CDR2 ANQGSEA. A second PCR, run for roughly 7 to 11 cycles, used a sample-barcoded 5' primer plus a J-beta primer mix. TCRdb called the 5' RACE reads again in MiXCR, with one record for every CDR3 protein. This sample carries roughly 700,000 distinct CDR3 sequences, 45% to 50% of them seen once, and the ten largest clones take roughly 34%. The data were obtained in a study of blood T cells in healthy people across ages. Whole-study results and caveats: Researchers said unsorted PBMCs prevented a conclusive naive versus antigen-experienced comparison. Naive CD4+ cell counts and diversity both ran higher in long-lived than in aged donors.

The sequenced sample was blood. This chain links TRBV29-1 with TRBJ2-3, with TRBD2 matching over 10 bases. The origin of this receptor is a woman in her sixties in good health. The CDR3 DNA sequence: TGCAGCGTTGAAGGTCTAGCGGGAGCTACAGATACGCAGTATTTT. Translating it yields CSVEGLAGATDTQYF.